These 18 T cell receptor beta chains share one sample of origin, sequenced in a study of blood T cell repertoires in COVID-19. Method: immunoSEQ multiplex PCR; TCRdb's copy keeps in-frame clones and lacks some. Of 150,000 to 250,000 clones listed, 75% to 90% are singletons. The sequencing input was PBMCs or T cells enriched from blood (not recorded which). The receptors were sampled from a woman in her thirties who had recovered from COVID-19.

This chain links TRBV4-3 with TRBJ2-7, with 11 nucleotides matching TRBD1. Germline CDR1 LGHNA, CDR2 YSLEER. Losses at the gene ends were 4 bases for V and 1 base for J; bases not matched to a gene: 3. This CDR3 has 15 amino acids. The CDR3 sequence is CASSRGTGGSYEQYF. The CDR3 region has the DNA TGCGCCAGCAGCCGAGGGACAGGGGGATCCTACGAGCAGTACTTC.

The CDR3 is CASSAGAAYNSPLHF. For the CDR3, the DNA is TGTGCCAGCTCAGCGGGGGCAGCCTATAATTCACCCCTCCACTTT. The V and J genes are TRBV7-8 and TRBJ1-6; possible D gene TRBD1, 6 bases. Between the trimmed V and J ends, which lost 8 bases and 2 bases, there was a span of 13 bases. CDR1 is SGHVS and CDR2 is FQNEAQ in the germline V gene. CDR3 length: 15 amino acids.

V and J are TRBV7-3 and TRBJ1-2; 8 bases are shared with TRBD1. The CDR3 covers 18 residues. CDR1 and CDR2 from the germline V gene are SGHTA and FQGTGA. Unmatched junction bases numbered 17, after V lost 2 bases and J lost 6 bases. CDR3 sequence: CASSLGTGPAGGANGYTF. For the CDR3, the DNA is TGTGCCAGCAGCTTAGGAACAGGCCCCGCAGGGGGCGCAAATGGCTACACCTTC.

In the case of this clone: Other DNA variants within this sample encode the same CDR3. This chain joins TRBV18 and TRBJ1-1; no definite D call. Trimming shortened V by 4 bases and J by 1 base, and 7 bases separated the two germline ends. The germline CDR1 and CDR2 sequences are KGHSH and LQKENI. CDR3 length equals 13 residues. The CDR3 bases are TGTGCCAGCTCACGAACAGCGAACACTGAAGCTTTCTTT. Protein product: CASSRTANTEAFF.

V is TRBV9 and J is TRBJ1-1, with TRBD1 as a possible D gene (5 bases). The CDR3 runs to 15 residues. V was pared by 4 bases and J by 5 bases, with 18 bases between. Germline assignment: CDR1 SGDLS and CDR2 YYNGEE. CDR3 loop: CASSPRGADGTEAFF. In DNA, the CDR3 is TGTGCCAGCAGCCCCCGCGGGGCTGATGGTACTGAAGCTTTCTTT.

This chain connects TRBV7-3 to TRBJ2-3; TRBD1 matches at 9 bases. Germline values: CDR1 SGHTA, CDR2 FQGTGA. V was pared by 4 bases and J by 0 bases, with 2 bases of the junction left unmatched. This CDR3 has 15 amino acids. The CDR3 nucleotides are TGTGCCAGCAGCTGGGGGACAGGGAGCACAGATACGCAGTATTTT. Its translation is CASSWGTGSTDTQYF.

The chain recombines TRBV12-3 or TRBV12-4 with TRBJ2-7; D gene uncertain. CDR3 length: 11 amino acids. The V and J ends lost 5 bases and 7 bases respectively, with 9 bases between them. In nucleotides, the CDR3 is TGTGCCAGCAGTCGTAGTCGGGAGCAGTACTTC. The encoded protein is CASSRSREQYF.

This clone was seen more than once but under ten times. As DNA, the CDR3 is TGTGCCAGCAGCACTAGCGGGAGCTACGAGCAGTACTTC. Amino acid sequence: CASSTSGSYEQYF. This chain connects TRBV7-3 to TRBJ2-7; 11 nucleotides agree with TRBD2. V shed 5 bases and J 3 bases; nucleotides not matched to a gene: 0. In germline, CDR1 is SGHTA, CDR2 FQGTGA. This CDR3 comprises 13 residues. The full variable domain, with the rest looked up from reference TRBV7-3 and TRBJ2-7, is GAGVSQTPSNKVTEKGKYVELRCDPISGHTALYWYRQSLGQGPEFLIYFQGTGAADDSGLPNDRFFAVRPEGSVSTLKIQRTERGDSAVYLCASSTSGSYEQYFGPGTRLTVT.

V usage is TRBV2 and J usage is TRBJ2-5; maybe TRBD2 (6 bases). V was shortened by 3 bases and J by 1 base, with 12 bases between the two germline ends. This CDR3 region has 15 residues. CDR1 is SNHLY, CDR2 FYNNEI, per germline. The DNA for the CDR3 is TGTGCCAGCAGTGAGAGATATAGCGGCCAAGAGACCCAGTACTTC. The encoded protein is CASSERYSGQETQYF.

CDR3 nucleotide sequence: TGTGCCAGCAGTTCCGAGGATGGCTACACCTTC. It yields the protein CASSSEDGYTF. The chain recombines TRBV6-5 with TRBJ1-2; D not resolved. Deletions cut 4 bases from V and 6 bases from J, with 6 bases between. Germline V gene sequence: CDR1 MNHEY, CDR2 SVGAGI. The CDR3 loop spans 11 amino acids.

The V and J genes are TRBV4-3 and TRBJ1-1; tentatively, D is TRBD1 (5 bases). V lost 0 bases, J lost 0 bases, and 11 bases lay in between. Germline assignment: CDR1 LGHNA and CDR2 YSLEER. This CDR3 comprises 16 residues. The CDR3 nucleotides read TGCGCCAGCAGCCAAGATGGCGGGGGGATGAACACTGAAGCTTTCTTT. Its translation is CASSQDGGGMNTEAFF.

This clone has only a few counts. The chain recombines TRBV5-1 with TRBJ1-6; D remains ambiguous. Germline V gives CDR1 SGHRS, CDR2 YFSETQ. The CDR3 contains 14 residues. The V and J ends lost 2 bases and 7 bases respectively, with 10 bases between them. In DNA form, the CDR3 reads TGCGCCAGCAGCTTAGATGGGAGAAATTCACCCCTCCACTTT. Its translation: CASSLDGRNSPLHF.

The CDR3 DNA reads TGTGCCAGCAGCTTAGGCAGGGTAACTGAAGCTTTCTTT. Translating gives CASSLGRVTEAFF. The chain links TRBV7-2 to TRBJ1-1; tentative D call: TRBD1 (5 bases). This CDR3 contains 13 residues. Trimming left V 1 base short and J 5 bases short, with 8 bases between. Germline CDR1 is SGHTA and CDR2 is FQGNSA.

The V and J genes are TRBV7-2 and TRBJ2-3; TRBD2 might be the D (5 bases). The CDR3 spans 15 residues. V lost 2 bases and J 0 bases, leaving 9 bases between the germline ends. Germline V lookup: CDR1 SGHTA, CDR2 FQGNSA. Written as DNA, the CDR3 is TGTGCCAGCAGCTTACGGGAACCGAGCACAGATACGCAGTATTTT. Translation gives CASSLREPSTDTQYF.

In DNA, the CDR3 is TGCAGTGCTAGAGACAATGGCTACACCTTC. Encoded protein: CSARDNGYTF. The chain uses TRBV20-1 and TRBJ1-2; D unresolved. The germline CDR1 and CDR2 sequences are DFQATT and SNEGSKA (reference sequence). This CDR3 has 10 amino acids. V lost 0 bases and J lost 6, with 2 bases in between.

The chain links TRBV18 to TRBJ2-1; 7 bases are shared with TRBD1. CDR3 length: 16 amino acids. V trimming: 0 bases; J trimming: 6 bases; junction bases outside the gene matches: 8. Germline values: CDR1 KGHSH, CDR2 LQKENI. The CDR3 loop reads CASSPPLGGGFNEQFF. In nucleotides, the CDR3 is TGTGCCAGCTCACCACCTTTAGGGGGCGGGTTCAATGAGCAGTTCTTC.

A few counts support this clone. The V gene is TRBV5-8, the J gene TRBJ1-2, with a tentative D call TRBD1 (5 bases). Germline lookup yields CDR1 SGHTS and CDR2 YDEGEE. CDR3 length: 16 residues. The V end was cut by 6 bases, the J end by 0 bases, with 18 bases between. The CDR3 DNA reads TGTGCCAGCATCTCCGAGCACAGGCCGACTAACTATGGCTACACCTTC. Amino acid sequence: CASISEHRPTNYGYTF.

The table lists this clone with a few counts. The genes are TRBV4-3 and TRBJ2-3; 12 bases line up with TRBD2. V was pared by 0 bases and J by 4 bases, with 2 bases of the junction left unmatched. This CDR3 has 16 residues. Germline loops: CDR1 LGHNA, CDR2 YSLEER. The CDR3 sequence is CASSQDLAGGPDTQYF. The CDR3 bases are TGCGCCAGCAGCCAAGATCTAGCGGGGGGGCCAGATACGCAGTATTTT.